This T cell receptor (beta chain) derives from a study of CD8+ T cells in alopecia areata. Looking at the study overall: Twice a day, 5 to 10 mg of oral tofacitinib was administered to treated patients. Once tofacitinib had been taken for 6 to 18 months, 6 months off drug followed.

In the case of this clone: Its cognate antigen is unknown.

General study findings and limits: For lesional scalp, especially alopecia totalis/universalis, clonality was higher than in normal scalp. TCR sharing was clearer in mice than between patients, perhaps partly owing to patient HLA diversity.

Following RNA extraction, reverse transcription yielded cDNA that acted as the sequencing template. Data came from immunoSEQ multiplex PCR; TCRdb stores just in-frame clones and leaves some out. The sample has 110,000 or so clones, less than 60% seen once. Treatment meaning: oral pan-JAK inhibitor, 5-10 mg twice daily. The germline gives CDR1 SQVTM, CDR2 ANQGSEA. The V gene lost 7 bases and the J gene lost 4 bases, with 21 bases spanning the gap. The CDR3 spans 15 residues. The chain has TRBV29-1 and TRBJ2-3; D may be TRBD1 or TRBD2 (5 bases each). The sample here was CD4+ T cells sorted from blood, taken at week 24, from a patient treated with tofacitinib. This sequence was found in a human donor with alopecia areata. The CDR3 here is CSGSSGTFVADTQYF. The CDR3 nucleotides read TGCAGCGGATCCTCAGGGACGTTTGTTGCAGATACGCAGTATTTT.